Below, one T cell receptor beta chain is given with its context. Measured with immunoSEQ multiplex PCR; TCRdb has only the in-frame clones, and not every one. The sample records approximately 150,000 clones, approximately 84% being singletons. The sample belongs to a study of blood T cell repertoires in COVID-19. V lost 6 bases and J lost 7; bases outside the gene matches: 10. This CDR3 is 14 amino acids long. CDR1 is MNHEY, CDR2 SMNVEV, per germline (reference sequence). The chain couples TRBV27 to TRBJ2-7, with 9 bases lining up with TRBD1. Material: PBMCs or T cells enriched from blood (not recorded which). The receptor was derived from a woman in her forties or fifties with acute COVID-19. This CDR3 is CASRHRGLLREQYF. In DNA, the CDR3 is TGTGCCAGCAGGCACAGGGGGCTCCTGAGGGAGCAGTACTTC.